A selection of T cell receptor beta chains follows, all from one sample in a study of blood T cell repertoires in COVID-19. Sequenced by immunoSEQ multiplex PCR; TCRdb stores in-frame clones only, minus some. This sample carries some 150,000 clones, about 86% of them seen once, and the ten largest clones take 1.5% to 1.9%. The sample taken for sequencing was peripheral blood. These receptors originate from an older woman with acute or convalescent COVID-19. Each CDR3 is given with its conserved first and last residue. A D gene is named only where the DNA matches it firmly. Clone size, where shown, is once, few, many, or a class for clones that have expanded.

abundance: NA
v_gene: TRBV7-2
d_gene: NA
j_gene: TRBJ1-5
CDR3nt: TGTGCCAGCAGCTTTCGGAGCAATCAGCCCCAGCATTTT
CDR3aa: CASSFRSNQPQHF

abundance: NA
v_gene: TRBV18
d_gene: NA
j_gene: TRBJ1-3
CDR3nt: TGTGCCAGCTCACCACAGGGGGATAGCTCTGGAAACACCATATATTTT
CDR3aa: CASSPQGDSSGNTIYF

abundance: NA
v_gene: TRBV28
d_gene: TRBD1
j_gene: TRBJ1-2
CDR3nt: TGTGCCAGCAGCCGAGGGACAGGCTATGGCTACACCTTC
CDR3aa: CASSRGTGYGYTF

abundance: NA
v_gene: TRBV4-2
d_gene: NA
j_gene: TRBJ2-7
CDR3nt: TGTGCCAGCAGCCAACAACAGGCGGACATCTACGAGCAGTACTTC
CDR3aa: CASSQQQADIYEQYF

abundance: NA
v_gene: TRBV30
d_gene: NA
j_gene: TRBJ1-6
CDR3nt: TGTGCCTGGAGTGTAGCGGCCAGGATCCCCCTCCACTTT
CDR3aa: CAWSVAARIPLHF

abundance: NA
v_gene: TRBV29-1
d_gene: NA
j_gene: TRBJ1-1
CDR3nt: TGCAGCGGTCGCCCGGGCCAGGGGACTGAAGCTTTCTTT
CDR3aa: CSGRPGQGTEAFF

abundance: once
v_gene: TRBV7-9
d_gene: TRBD1
j_gene: TRBJ2-7
CDR3nt: TGTGCCAGCACACCAAATGGACAGGGGGCGTTCCACGAGCAGTACTTC
CDR3aa: CASTPNGQGAFHEQYF

abundance: NA
v_gene: TRBV9
d_gene: TRBD2
j_gene: TRBJ2-1
CDR3nt: TGTGCCAGCAGCGCCGGGACTAGCGGGGGGGACAATGAGCAGTTCTTC
CDR3aa: CASSAGTSGGDNEQFF

abundance: once
v_gene: TRBV2
d_gene: NA
j_gene: TRBJ2-5
CDR3nt: TGTGCCAGCAAGACTAGTTTGAGGGTCCAAGAGACCCAGTACTTC
CDR3aa: CASKTSLRVQETQYF

abundance: NA
v_gene: TRBV4-3
d_gene: TRBD2
j_gene: TRBJ2-1
CDR3nt: TGCGCCAGCAGCCAATACCTGGGGCGGGGGGATTACAATGAGCAGTTCTTC
CDR3aa: CASSQYLGRGDYNEQFF

abundance: few
v_gene: TRBV5-1
d_gene: NA
j_gene: TRBJ2-1
CDR3nt: TGCGCCAGCAGCTTGGACGGGAGACTCAATGAGCAGTTCTTC
CDR3aa: CASSLDGRLNEQFF

abundance: NA
v_gene: TRBV19
d_gene: TRBD2
j_gene: TRBJ2-7
CDR3nt: TGTGCCAGTAGTAAGGGCGGGAGAGCGGATTACGAGCAGTACTTC
CDR3aa: CASSKGGRADYEQYF

abundance: NA
v_gene: TRBV30
d_gene: NA
j_gene: TRBJ1-2
CDR3nt: TGTGCCTGGGAACGGGTGTCTGGCTACACCTTC
CDR3aa: CAWERVSGYTF

abundance: NA
v_gene: TRBV11-2
d_gene: NA
j_gene: TRBJ1-4
CDR3nt: TGTGCCAGCAGCTTAGGGGGGGGGAATAATGAAAAACTGTTTTTT
CDR3aa: CASSLGGGNNEKLFF

abundance: NA
v_gene: TRBV19
d_gene: NA
j_gene: TRBJ1-1
CDR3nt: TGTGCCAGTAGTACCCAACAGAACACTGAAGCTTTCTTT
CDR3aa: CASSTQQNTEAFF

abundance: NA
v_gene: TRBV6-4
d_gene: TRBD1
j_gene: TRBJ1-1
CDR3nt: TGTGCCAGCAGGCGACAGGGGGCTGGAACTGAAGCTTTCTTT
CDR3aa: CASRRQGAGTEAFF

abundance: NA
v_gene: TRBV2
d_gene: TRBD2
j_gene: TRBJ2-1
CDR3nt: TGTGCCAGCAGTGAAGCGCTTCGGAACGGGGGGGCACCGTTCTTC
CDR3aa: CASSEALRNGGAPFF

abundance: NA
v_gene: TRBV11-1
d_gene: TRBD1
j_gene: TRBJ2-3
CDR3nt: TGTGCCAGCAGCGAGTCGACAGGGAGCGATACGCAGTATTTT
CDR3aa: CASSESTGSDTQYF

abundance: NA
v_gene: TRBV14
d_gene: NA
j_gene: TRBJ2-6
CDR3nt: TGTGCCAGCAGCCAAGCCCTCGAGTACTCTGGGGCCAACGTCCTGACTTTC
CDR3aa: CASSQALEYSGANVLTF

abundance: NA
v_gene: TRBV30
d_gene: NA
j_gene: TRBJ1-4
CDR3nt: TGTGCCTGGGATGGTCGGTTCGGAAAACTGTTTTTT
CDR3aa: CAWDGRFGKLFF

abundance: once
v_gene: TRBV6-6
d_gene: TRBD1
j_gene: TRBJ1-5
CDR3nt: TGTGCCAGCACCCCGACAGGGTCAGGCAGCAATCAGCCCCAGCATTTT
CDR3aa: CASTPTGSGSNQPQHF

abundance: NA
v_gene: TRBV28
d_gene: TRBD2
j_gene: TRBJ2-1
CDR3nt: TGTGCCAGCAGTCTTGGCACTAGCGGGGTCAATGAGCAGTTCTTC
CDR3aa: CASSLGTSGVNEQFF

abundance: NA
v_gene: TRBV9
d_gene: NA
j_gene: TRBJ1-2
CDR3nt: TGTGCCAGCAGCGTAGACGCTTTGGGGCAGGGTGGCTACACCTTC
CDR3aa: CASSVDALGQGGYTF

abundance: few
v_gene: TRBV11-1
d_gene: TRBD1
j_gene: TRBJ1-3
CDR3nt: TGTGCCAGCAGCCTCGACAGGGGTGGAAACACCATATATTTT
CDR3aa: CASSLDRGGNTIYF

abundance: NA
v_gene: TRBV6-5
d_gene: TRBD2
j_gene: TRBJ2-3
CDR3nt: TGTGCCAGCACCTCCGGGACTACTTGGGATACGCAGTATTTT
CDR3aa: CASTSGTTWDTQYF

abundance: NA
v_gene: TRBV7-9
d_gene: NA
j_gene: TRBJ2-1
CDR3nt: TGTGCCAGCAGCCCGTCCAATGAGCAGTTCTTC
CDR3aa: CASSPSNEQFF

abundance: NA
v_gene: TRBV7-9
d_gene: NA
j_gene: TRBJ2-7
CDR3nt: TGTGCCAGCAGCCCCACAGCTTCCTACGAGCAGTACTTC
CDR3aa: CASSPTASYEQYF

abundance: NA
v_gene: TRBV3-1/TRBV3-2
d_gene: TRBD1
j_gene: TRBJ1-2
CDR3nt: TGTGCCAGCAGCCAAGTACAGGGGAACTATGGCTACACCTTC
CDR3aa: CASSQVQGNYGYTF

abundance: NA
v_gene: TRBV30
d_gene: NA
j_gene: TRBJ2-5
CDR3nt: TGTGCCTGGAGTGTACGGGAGACCCAGTACTTC
CDR3aa: CAWSVRETQYF

abundance: NA
v_gene: TRBV4-3
d_gene: TRBD1
j_gene: TRBJ1-2
CDR3nt: TGCGCCAGCAGCCAAGATATATGGGACAGGGGTGGCTACACCTTC
CDR3aa: CASSQDIWDRGGYTF

abundance: NA
v_gene: TRBV6-1
d_gene: NA
j_gene: TRBJ2-1
CDR3nt: TGTGCCAGCAAGCGGGCCTGGGGCTCCTACAATGAGCAGTTCTTC
CDR3aa: CASKRAWGSYNEQFF

abundance: few
v_gene: TRBV2
d_gene: NA
j_gene: TRBJ2-7
CDR3nt: TGTGCCAGCAGTTTAAGGACAGAGAGCTCCTACGAGCAGTACTTC
CDR3aa: CASSLRTESSYEQYF

abundance: NA
v_gene: TRBV24-1
d_gene: TRBD1
j_gene: TRBJ2-3
CDR3nt: TGTGCCACCAGTGAAGCAGACAGGGCCTCTACAGATACGCAGTATTTT
CDR3aa: CATSEADRASTDTQYF

abundance: few
v_gene: TRBV4-1
d_gene: TRBD1
j_gene: TRBJ1-1
CDR3nt: TGCGCCAGCAGCGGATTCAGGGGGAGTTCTGGAGCTTTCTTT
CDR3aa: CASSGFRGSSGAFF

abundance: NA
v_gene: TRBV7-2
d_gene: NA
j_gene: TRBJ2-7
CDR3nt: TGTGCCAGCAGCTTAGGGGGGCTAACCTACGAGCAGTACTTC
CDR3aa: CASSLGGLTYEQYF

abundance: few
v_gene: TRBV7-8
d_gene: TRBD1
j_gene: TRBJ1-1
CDR3nt: TGTGCCAGCAGCTTTCTGGGACAGGCCAACACTGAAGCTTTCTTT
CDR3aa: CASSFLGQANTEAFF

abundance: once
v_gene: TRBV5-1
d_gene: NA
j_gene: TRBJ1-2
CDR3nt: TGCGCCAGCAGCGAGCGGGGTAACTATGGCTACACCTTC
CDR3aa: CASSERGNYGYTF

abundance: once
v_gene: TRBV14
d_gene: NA
j_gene: TRBJ1-1
CDR3nt: TGTGCCAGCAGCCGATCAGAGGTCCCCACTGAAGCTTTCTTT
CDR3aa: CASSRSEVPTEAFF

abundance: once
v_gene: TRBV28
d_gene: NA
j_gene: TRBJ2-1
CDR3nt: TGTGCCAGCAGTCTTCCTACGGACAGCCCCTCACACAATGAGCAGTTCTTC
CDR3aa: CASSLPTDSPSHNEQFF

abundance: NA
v_gene: TRBV28
d_gene: NA
j_gene: TRBJ1-1
CDR3nt: TGTGCCAGCAGTTTATCTACAGTGCACACTGAAGCTTTCTTT
CDR3aa: CASSLSTVHTEAFF